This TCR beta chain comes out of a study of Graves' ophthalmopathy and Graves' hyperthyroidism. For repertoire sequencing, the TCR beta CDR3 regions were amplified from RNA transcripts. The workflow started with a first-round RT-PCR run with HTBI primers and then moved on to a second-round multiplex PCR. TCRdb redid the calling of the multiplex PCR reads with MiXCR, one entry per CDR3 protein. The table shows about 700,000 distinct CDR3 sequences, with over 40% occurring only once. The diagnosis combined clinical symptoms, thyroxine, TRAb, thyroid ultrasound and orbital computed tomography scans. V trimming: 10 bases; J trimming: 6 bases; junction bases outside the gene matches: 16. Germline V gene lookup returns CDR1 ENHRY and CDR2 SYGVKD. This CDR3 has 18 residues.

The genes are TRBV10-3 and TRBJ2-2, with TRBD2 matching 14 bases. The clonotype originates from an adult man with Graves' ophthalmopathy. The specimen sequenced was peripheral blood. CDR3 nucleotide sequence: TGTGCCACCCCCTCCAGACTAGCGGGGGGGGAATTCGCCGGGGAGCTGTTTTTT. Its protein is CATPSRLAGGEFAGELFF.